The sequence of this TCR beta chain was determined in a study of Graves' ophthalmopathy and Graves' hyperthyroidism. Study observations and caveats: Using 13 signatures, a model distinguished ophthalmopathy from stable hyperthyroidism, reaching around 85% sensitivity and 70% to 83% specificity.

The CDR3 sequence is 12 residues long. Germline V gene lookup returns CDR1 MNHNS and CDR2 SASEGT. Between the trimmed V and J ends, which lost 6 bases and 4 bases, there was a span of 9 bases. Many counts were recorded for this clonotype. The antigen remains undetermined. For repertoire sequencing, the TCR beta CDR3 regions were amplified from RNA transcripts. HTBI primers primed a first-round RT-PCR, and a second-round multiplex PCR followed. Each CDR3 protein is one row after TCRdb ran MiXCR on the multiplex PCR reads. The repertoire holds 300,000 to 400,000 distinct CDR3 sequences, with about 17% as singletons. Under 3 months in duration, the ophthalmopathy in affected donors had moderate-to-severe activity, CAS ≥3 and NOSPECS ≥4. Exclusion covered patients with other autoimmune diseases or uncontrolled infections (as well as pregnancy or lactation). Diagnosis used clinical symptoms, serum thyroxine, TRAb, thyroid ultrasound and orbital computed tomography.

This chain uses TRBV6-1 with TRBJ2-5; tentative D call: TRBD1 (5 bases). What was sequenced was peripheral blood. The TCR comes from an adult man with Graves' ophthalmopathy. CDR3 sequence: CASSRAGETQYF. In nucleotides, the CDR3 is TGTGCCAGCAGCAGGGCTGGAGAGACCCAGTACTTC.